This T cell receptor beta chain is from a study of cytomegalovirus exposure and HLA in healthy donors. V gave up 6 bases and J gave up 2 bases; unmatched junction bases: 6. The CDR3 is 16 residues long. Germline loops: CDR1 SNHLY, CDR2 FYNNEI. The PCR made use of 60 Vbeta and 13 Jbeta primers. The table came from immunoSEQ multiplex PCR; TCRdb's copy has only in-frame clones and leaves some out. The table lists some 21,000 clones. The donors were healthy bone marrow donors. The rearrangement uses TRBV2 and TRBJ2-3, with TRBD2 matching over 12 bases. What was sequenced was PBMCs. The TCR was taken from a man between 60 and 75 years old in good health and CMV-seropositive. The CDR3 coding sequence is TGTGCCAGCAGCTGGACTAGCGGGACCAACACAGATACGCAGTATTTT. Encoded protein: CASSWTSGTNTDTQYF.